What follows are 3 T cell receptor beta chains derived from one specimen sequenced in a study of identical twins. Each CDR3 protein gets one entry after TCRdb re-called the 5' RACE reads with MiXCR. The repertoire holds 400,000 to 550,000 distinct CDR3 sequences, with roughly an eighth as singletons. Separately, the same data were catalogued under a study of yellow fever vaccine responses in identical twins.

Sequencing input: CD4+ T cells sorted from blood. The receptors were gathered from a woman under 30 in good health.

This clonotype was recorded once. V usage is TRBV10-1 and J usage is TRBJ1-5; D may be TRBD1 (5 bases). CDR1 and CDR2 (germline): WNHNN, SYGVQD (reference sequence). Between the trimmed V and J ends, which lost 3 bases and 6 bases, there was a span of 12 bases. CDR3 length equals 14 residues. For the CDR3, the DNA is TGCGCCAGCAGTGAAGGGACGAAGGGTCAGCCCCAGCATTTT. Residues: CASSEGTKGQPQHF.

The chain joins TRBV20-1 to TRBJ2-7; 10 bases fit TRBD1. CDR1 is DFQATT and CDR2 is SNEGSKA in the germline V gene (reference sequence). This CDR3 spans 15 amino acids. Trimming cost V 2 bases and J 9 bases; bases outside gene matches: 13. CDR3 protein: CSARNLDRGFSGQYF. The CDR3 nucleotides read TGCAGTGCTAGAAACTTGGACAGGGGGTTTTCAGGGCAGTACTTC.

The chain combines TRBV5-1 with TRBJ2-4; D might be TRBD1 (7 bases). In germline, CDR1 is SGHRS, CDR2 YFSETQ. Trimming pared 8 bases from V and 3 bases from J, leaving 15 bases between. This CDR3 has 14 amino acids. The CDR3 nucleotides are TGCGCCAGTTCAGACAGGGAGGACAAAAACATTCAGTACTTC. This codes for CASSDREDKNIQYF.